These 5 T cell receptor beta chains came from one sample sequenced in a study of T cell responses to AZD1222 COVID-19 vaccine. TCRdb's copy holds only in-frame clones and misses some; the assay was immunoSEQ multiplex PCR. The sample lists about 100,000 clones; about 83% were seen once. Sequencing was performed on peripheral blood, taken on day 0 of AZD1222 vaccination. The source of these receptors is an adult in good health.

In the case of this clone: Other DNA sequences in the same sample also yield this CDR3. The chain links TRBV27 to TRBJ1-1; D is unclear. Per the germline V gene, CDR1 is MNHEY and CDR2 is SMNVEV (reference sequence). Deletions cut 0 bases from V and 1 base from J, with 9 bases between. The CDR3 contains 15 residues. CDR3 nucleotides: TGTGCCAGCAGTTTATCGGGCACAAAGAACACTGAAGCTTTCTTT. Translation: CASSLSGTKNTEAFF.

By its share, this clone is medium-sized. This CDR3 is CASSAGGTGDDTQYF. The CDR3 DNA follows: TGTGCCAGCAGCGCCGGCGGGACAGGGGACGATACGCAGTATTTT. The gene calls are TRBV9 and TRBJ2-3, with 10 positions matching TRBD1. Germline lookup yields CDR1 SGDLS and CDR2 YYNGEE. Germline trimming cut 3 bases from V and 6 bases from J; bases unmatched to any gene: 7. This CDR3 region has 15 residues. Drawing the rest from reference TRBV9 and TRBJ2-3, the complete variable domain is DSGVTQTPKHLITATGQRVTLRCSPRSGDLSVYWYQQSLDQGLQFLIQYYNGEERAKGNILERFSAQQFPDLHSELNLSSLELGDSALYFCASSAGGTGDDTQYFGPGTRLTVL.

V is TRBV6-5 and J is TRBJ2-7; D is perhaps TRBD1 or TRBD2 (5 bases each). Germline V gene data show CDR1 as MNHEY and CDR2 as SVGAGI. The CDR3 totals 15 residues. CDR3 region: CVSGPGRFFDYEQYF. The CDR3 DNA is TGTGTTTCCGGGCCGGGGCGCTTCTTTGACTACGAGCAGTACTTC.

The chain joins TRBV12-5 to TRBJ2-7, with 11 nucleotides matching TRBD2. CDR3 length equals 20 residues. CDR1 and CDR2 from the germline V gene are LGHNT and FRNRAP. V shed 1 base and J 4 bases; nucleotides not matched to a gene: 18. The CDR3 sequence: CASGLARTGLIVAGGYEQYF. The CDR3 DNA sequence: TGTGCTAGTGGTTTGGCACGGACGGGTTTAATTGTAGCGGGAGGGTACGAGCAGTACTTC.

In its sample, this clone was seen once. The chain combines TRBV7-2 with TRBJ2-7, with a weak D call TRBD2 (6 bases). Looked up from germline, CDR1 is SGHTA and CDR2 is FQGNSA. The CDR3 extends over 15 amino acids. Trimming removed 3 bases at V and 6 bases at J, with 18 bases between. CDR3 bases: TGTGCCAGCAGCTTGGGGGGACCCAAAGCCTCCGAGCAGTACTTC. It translates to CASSLGGPKASEQYF. The full variable domain, with the rest looked up from reference TRBV7-2 and TRBJ2-7, is GAGVSQSPSNKVTEKGKDVELRCDPISGHTALYWYRQSLGQGLEFLIYFQGNSAPDKSGLPSDRFSAERTGGSVSTLTIQRTQQEDSAVYLCASSLGGPKASEQYFGPGTRLTVT.